The clone carrying this T cell receptor (beta chain) occurred a few times. Symptoms, serum thyroxine and TRAb, thyroid ultrasound, and orbital computed tomography formed the diagnostic basis. Isolation of PBMCs was performed using over 8 ml of fresh peripheral blood. This specimen belongs to a study of Graves' ophthalmopathy and Graves' hyperthyroidism. Study as a whole: Pretreatment peripheral blood was obtained at initial diagnosis.

This CDR3 has 14 amino acids. The germline gives CDR1 SGDLS, CDR2 YYNGEE. V lost 0 bases and J 2 bases, leaving 9 bases between the germline ends. Scientists amplified the TCR beta CDR3 regions from RNA transcripts. HTBI-primed RT-PCR formed the first round, and a multiplex PCR formed the second. Each CDR3 protein gets one entry after TCRdb re-called the multiplex PCR reads with MiXCR. The profile covers about 740,000 distinct CDR3 sequences, with around 40% appearing a single time and less than 55% taken by the ten largest. V usage is TRBV9 and J usage is TRBJ2-7, with D maybe TRBD2 (6 bases). This clonotype was sampled from an adult man with Graves' ophthalmopathy. The source material was peripheral blood. The CDR3 bases are TGTGCCAGCAGCGTAGGGACTAATCCCTACGAGCAGTACTTC. Translation gives CASSVGTNPYEQYF.